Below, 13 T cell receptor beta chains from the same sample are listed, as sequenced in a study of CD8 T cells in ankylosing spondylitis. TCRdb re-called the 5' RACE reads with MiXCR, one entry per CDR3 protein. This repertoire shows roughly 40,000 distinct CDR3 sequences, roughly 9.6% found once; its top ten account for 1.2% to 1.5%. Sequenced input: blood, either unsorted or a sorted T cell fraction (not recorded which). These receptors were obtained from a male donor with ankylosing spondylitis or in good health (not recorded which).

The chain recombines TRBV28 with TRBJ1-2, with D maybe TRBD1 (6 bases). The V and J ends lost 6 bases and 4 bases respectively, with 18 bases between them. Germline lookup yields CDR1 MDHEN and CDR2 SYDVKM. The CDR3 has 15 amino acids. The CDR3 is CASSHGGGAPYGYTF. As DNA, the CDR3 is TGTGCCAGCAGCCATGGGGGGGGGGCCCCCTATGGCTACACCTTC.

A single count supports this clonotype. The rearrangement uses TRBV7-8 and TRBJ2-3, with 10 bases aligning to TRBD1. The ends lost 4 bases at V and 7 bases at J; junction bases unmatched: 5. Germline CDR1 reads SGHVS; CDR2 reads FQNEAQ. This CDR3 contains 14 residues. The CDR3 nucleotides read TGTGCCAGCAGCTCCGACAGGGGGCCAAATACGCAGTATTTT. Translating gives CASSSDRGPNTQYF.

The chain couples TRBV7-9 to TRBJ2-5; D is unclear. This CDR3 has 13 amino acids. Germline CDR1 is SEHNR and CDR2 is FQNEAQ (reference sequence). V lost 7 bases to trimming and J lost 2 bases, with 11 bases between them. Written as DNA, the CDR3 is TGTGCCAGCAACAAACAGTTTCAAGAGACCCAGTACTTC. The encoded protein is CASNKQFQETQYF.

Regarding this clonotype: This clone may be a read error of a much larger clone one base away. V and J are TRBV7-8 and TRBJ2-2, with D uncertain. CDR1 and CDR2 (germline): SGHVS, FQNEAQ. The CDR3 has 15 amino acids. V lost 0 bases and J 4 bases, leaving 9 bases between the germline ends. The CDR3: CASSLARWRTGELFF. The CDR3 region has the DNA TGTGCCAGCAGCTTAGCGCGATGGCGCACCGGGGAGCTGTTTTTT. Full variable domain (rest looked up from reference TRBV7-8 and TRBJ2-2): GAGVSQSPRYKVAKRGQDVALRCDPISGHVSLFWYQQALGQGPEFLTYFQNEAQLDKSGLPSDRFFAERPEGSVSTLKIQRTQQEDSAVYLCASSLARWRTGELFFGEGSRLTVL.

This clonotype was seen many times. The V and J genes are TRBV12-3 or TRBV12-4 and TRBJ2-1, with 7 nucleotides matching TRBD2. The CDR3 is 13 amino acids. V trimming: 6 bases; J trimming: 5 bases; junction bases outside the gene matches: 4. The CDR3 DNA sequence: TGTGCCAGCAGCTCGAGCGGGGACAATGAGCAGTTCTTC. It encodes CASSSSGDNEQFF.

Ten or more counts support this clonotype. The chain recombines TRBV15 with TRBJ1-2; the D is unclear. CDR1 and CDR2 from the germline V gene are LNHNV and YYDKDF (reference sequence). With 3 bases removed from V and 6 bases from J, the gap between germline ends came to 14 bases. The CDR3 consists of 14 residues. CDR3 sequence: CATSREVGIDGYTF. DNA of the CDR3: TGTGCCACCAGCAGGGAAGTGGGGATTGATGGCTACACCTTC.

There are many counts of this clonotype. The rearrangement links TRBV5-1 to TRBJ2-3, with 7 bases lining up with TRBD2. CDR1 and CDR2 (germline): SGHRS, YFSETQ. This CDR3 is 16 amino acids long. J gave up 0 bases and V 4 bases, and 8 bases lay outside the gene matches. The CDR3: CASSVGLAASTDTQYF. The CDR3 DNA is TGCGCCAGCAGCGTTGGTCTAGCGGCGAGCACAGATACGCAGTATTTT.

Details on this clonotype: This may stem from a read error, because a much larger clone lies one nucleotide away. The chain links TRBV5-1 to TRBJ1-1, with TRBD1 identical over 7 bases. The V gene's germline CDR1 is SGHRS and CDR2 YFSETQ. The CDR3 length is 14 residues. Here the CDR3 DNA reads TGCGTCAGCAGCTTGGACAGGACGAACACTGAAGCTTTCTTT. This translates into CVSSLDRTNTEAFF.

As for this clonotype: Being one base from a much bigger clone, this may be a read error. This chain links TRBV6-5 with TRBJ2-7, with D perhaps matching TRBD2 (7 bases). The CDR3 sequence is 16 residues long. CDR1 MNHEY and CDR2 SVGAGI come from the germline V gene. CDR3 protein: CTSSYRPGGLAYEQYF. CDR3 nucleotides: TGTACCAGCAGTTATCGACCGGGGGGCCTAGCCTACGAGCAGTACTTC.

CDR3 sequence reads: CASSSYGTEAFF. CDR3 DNA sequence: TGTGCCAGCAGCTCCTATGGCACTGAAGCTTTCTTT. The rearrangement joins TRBV7-2 to TRBJ1-1; D uncertain. This CDR3 has 12 amino acids. V was trimmed by 4 bases and J by 4 bases, leaving 7 bases between them. CDR1 and CDR2 (germline): SGHTA, FQGNSA.

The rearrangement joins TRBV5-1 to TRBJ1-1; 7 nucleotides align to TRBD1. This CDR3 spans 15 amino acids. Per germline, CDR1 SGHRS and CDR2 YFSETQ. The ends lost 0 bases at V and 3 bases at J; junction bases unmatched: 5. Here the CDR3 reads CASSLGGGYYTEAFF. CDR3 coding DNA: TGCGCCAGCAGCTTGGGAGGGGGCTATTACACTGAAGCTTTCTTT.

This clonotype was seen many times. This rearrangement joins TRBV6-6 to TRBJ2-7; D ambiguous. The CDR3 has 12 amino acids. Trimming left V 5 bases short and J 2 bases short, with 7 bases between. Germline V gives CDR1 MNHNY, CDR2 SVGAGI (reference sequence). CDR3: CASSPHTYEQYF. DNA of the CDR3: TGTGCCAGCAGTCCCCATACCTACGAGCAGTACTTC.

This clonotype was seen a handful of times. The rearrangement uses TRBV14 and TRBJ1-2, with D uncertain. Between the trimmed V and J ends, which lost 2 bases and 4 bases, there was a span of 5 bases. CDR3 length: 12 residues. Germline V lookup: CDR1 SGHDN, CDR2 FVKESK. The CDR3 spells CASSQSAYGYTF. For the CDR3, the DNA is TGTGCCAGCAGCCAATCCGCCTATGGCTACACCTTC.